One sample yielded the 6 T cell receptor beta chains listed below, sequenced in a study of PD-1 blockade in classical Hodgkin lymphoma. Assay used: immunoSEQ multiplex PCR; TCRdb lists only in-frame clones, some missing. The data show about 110,000 clones, with approximately 90% seen just once and less than 20% held by the top ten. Relapse after autologous stem cell transplantation occurred in every patient, and brentuximab vedotin exposure varied. The source material was peripheral blood mononuclear cells (PBMCs), sampled before the second cycle of nivolumab. The receptors shown here come from a human donor with classical Hodgkin lymphoma.

The chain has TRBV27 and TRBJ1-1; 7 bases are a match to TRBD1. The CDR3 contains 16 residues. The ends lost 2 bases at V and 3 bases at J; junction bases unmatched: 9. Per germline, CDR1 MNHEY and CDR2 SMNVEV (reference sequence). DNA for the CDR3: TGTGCCAGCAGTTTAGGAGGGGGCGCTTGGTACACTGAAGCTTTCTTT. Protein sequence: CASSLGGGAWYTEAFF.

This clone was seen once. This sequence joins TRBV28 and TRBJ2-3; a weak D match, TRBD1 (5 bases). V gave up 5 bases and J gave up 0 bases, with 12 bases separating them. The CDR3 contains 15 residues. The V gene's germline CDR1 is MDHEN and CDR2 SYDVKM. The CDR3 DNA follows: TGTGCCAGCAGTGGATGGGGCTCTAGCACAGATACGCAGTATTTT. Protein sequence: CASSGWGSSTDTQYF. Full variable domain (rest looked up from reference TRBV28 and TRBJ2-3): DVKVTQSSRYLVKRTGEKVFLECVQDMDHENMFWYRQDPGLGLRLIYFSYDVKMKEKGDIPEGYSVSREKKERFSLILESASTNQTSMYLCASSGWGSSTDTQYFGPGTRLTVL.

The table lists this clone with a count of one. The rearrangement links TRBV25-1 to TRBJ2-3; no clear D. The CDR3 totals 14 residues. The V gene's germline CDR1 is MGHDK and CDR2 SYGVNS. Trimming took off 0 bases at V and 0 bases at J, with 4 bases between the two ends. The CDR3 here is CASSEYGSTDTQYF. CDR3 bases: TGTGCCAGCAGTGAATATGGAAGCACAGATACGCAGTATTTT.

The chain carries TRBV10-1 and TRBJ2-3; D remains unclear. Germline loops: CDR1 WNHNN, CDR2 SYGVQD (reference sequence). The length of the CDR3 is 16 residues. The V gene lost 0 bases and the J gene lost 3 bases, with 13 bases spanning the gap. CDR3 loop: CASSESGRSHTDTQYF. As DNA, the CDR3 is TGCGCCAGCAGTGAGTCAGGCAGGTCTCATACAGATACGCAGTATTTT.

This clone appeared many times. The chain joins TRBV30 to TRBJ1-2, with 9 positions matching TRBD1. CDR1 and CDR2 (germline): GTSNPN, SVGIG (reference sequence). This CDR3 has 15 amino acids. V lost 3 bases to trimming and J lost 4 bases; unmatched junction nucleotides: 9. CDR3 DNA sequence: TGTGCCTGGAGCCAAAAGACAGGGGGTGGCTATGGCTACACCTTC. Encoded protein: CAWSQKTGGGYGYTF.

The chain employs TRBV18 and TRBJ2-1; 10 bases line up with TRBD1. J lost 6 bases, V lost 1 base, and 6 bases had no gene match. CDR3 size: 16 residues. Per the germline V gene, CDR1 is KGHSH and CDR2 is LQKENI. CDR3 sequence (DNA): TGTGCCAGCTCACCACAGGGGACAGGGGTTGGCAATGAGCAGTTCTTC. As protein: CASSPQGTGVGNEQFF.